This entry lists 24 T cell receptor beta chains sequenced from one sample in a study of regulatory T cells in long-lasting Graves disease. CDR3-region Arm-PCR and iRepertoire HTBI primers produced the TCR beta libraries. A single record per CDR3 protein comes from TCRdb applying MiXCR to the multiplex PCR reads. This sample has over 450,000 distinct CDR3 sequences; about 22% occur once, and the top ten carry roughly 6.9%. Time point meaning: persistent/refractory GD, antithyroid drugs over 5 years with positive TRAb. RNA from PBMCs was the source of the TCR library. Sequenced here: peripheral blood mononuclear cells (PBMCs), sampled when the disease was refractory, from a patient treated with antithyroid drugs. The receptor source for this set is a female donor with Graves disease.

With regard to this clonotype: The final CDR3 position lacks the conserved phenylalanine or tryptophan, pointing to a likely read error. This chain uses TRBV7-3 with TRBJ1-6, with D possibly TRBD1 on 5 matching bases. The V and J ends lost 3 bases and 7 bases respectively, with 10 bases between them. From germline, CDR1 is SGHTA and CDR2 FQGTGA. The CDR3 is 14 amino acids. The DNA for the CDR3 is TGTGCCAGCAGCTTTGGCGGGGGAAATTCACCCCTCCACTCT. Translating it yields CASSFGGGNSPLHS.

This clonotype was seen at least ten times. The chain is built from TRBV20-1 and TRBJ1-2, with D possibly matching TRBD1 (5 bases). The ends were cut back, 5 bases at V and 3 bases at J, with 13 bases in the middle. The CDR3 loop spans 13 amino acids. Looked up from germline, CDR1 is DFQATT and CDR2 is SNEGSKA (reference sequence). CDR3 in amino acids: CSADRDGYYGYTF. DNA for the CDR3: TGCAGTGCTGACCGGGACGGGTACTATGGCTACACCTTC.

The chain is built from TRBV20-1 and TRBJ2-7; 14 bases map to TRBD2. After removal of 3 bases from V and 0 bases from J, the junction contained 1 base not matched to a gene. Germline CDR1 and CDR2: DFQATT and SNEGSKA (reference sequence). This CDR3 has 15 amino acids. This CDR3 reads CSARGLAGDSYEQYF. In DNA, the CDR3 is TGCAGTGCTAGGGGACTAGCGGGGGACTCCTACGAGCAGTACTTC.

At least ten counts were recorded for this clonotype. This chain joins TRBV28 and TRBJ2-6; D gene ambiguous. Germline V gene sequence: CDR1 MDHEN, CDR2 SYDVKM. The CDR3 runs to 14 residues. The ends were cut back, 7 bases at V and 1 base at J, with 8 bases in the middle. CDR3 sequence: CASTFLSGANVLTF. DNA for the CDR3: TGTGCCAGCACCTTCCTTTCTGGGGCCAACGTCCTGACTTTC.

This clonotype was detected only a few times. V gene TRBV3-1 combines with J gene TRBJ2-5; 8 bases map to TRBD2. J gave up 7 bases and V 4 bases, and 11 bases lay outside the gene matches. The CDR3 length is 15 residues. CDR1 LGHDT and CDR2 YNNKEL come from the germline V gene (reference sequence). The CDR3 nucleotides read TGTGCCAGCAGCCCCCGGGGGGGCTCCTCGGGGACCCAGTACTTC. Translation gives CASSPRGGSSGTQYF.

The gene calls are TRBV28 and TRBJ2-5, with 14 bases that match TRBD2. CDR3 size: 18 residues. V lost 4 bases to trimming and J lost 2 bases; unmatched junction nucleotides: 9. In germline, CDR1 is MDHEN, CDR2 SYDVKM. CDR3 nucleotide sequence: TGTGCCAGCAGTTCCGGGACTAGCGGGAGAATGGGGCAAGAGACCCAGTACTTC. Its translation is CASSSGTSGRMGQETQYF.

The V and J genes are TRBV19 and TRBJ2-7; 8 bases match TRBD1. Germline CDR1 is LNHDA and CDR2 is SQIVND (reference sequence). The CDR3 extends over 16 amino acids. Trimming cost V 5 bases and J 4 bases; bases outside gene matches: 13. CDR3 sequence reads: CASSGPNDRGPYEQYF. CDR3 nucleotides: TGTGCCAGTAGTGGGCCTAATGACAGGGGTCCGTACGAGCAGTACTTC. Drawing the rest from reference TRBV19 and TRBJ2-7, the complete variable domain is DGGITQSPKYLFRKEGQNVTLSCEQNLNHDAMYWYRQDPGQGLRLIYYSQIVNDFQKGDIAEGYSVSREKKESFPLTVTSAQKNPTAFYLCASSGPNDRGPYEQYFGPGTRLTVT.

There are many counts of this clonotype. CDR3 sequence reads: CASSLGTWDSEETQYF. The CDR3, as DNA: TGTGCCAGCAGCTTAGGGACGTGGGACAGCGAAGAGACCCAGTACTTC. J is TRBJ2-5 and V is TRBV7-9; TRBD1 matches at 7 bases. The V segment lost 1 base and the J segment 3 bases; nucleotides outside the gene matches: 8. The CDR3 length is 16 residues. In germline, CDR1 is SEHNR, CDR2 FQNEAQ (reference sequence).

This clonotype was seen at least ten times. The V call is TRBV6-1, the J call TRBJ1-1; unclear D gene. CDR3 size: 14 residues. Germline CDR1 is MNHNS and CDR2 is SASEGT. The V end lost 1 base, the J end lost 2 bases, and 8 bases lay between the germline ends. The CDR3 region is CASSEDTANTEAFF. In DNA form, the CDR3 reads TGTGCCAGCAGTGAAGACACAGCTAACACTGAAGCTTTCTTT.

This clonotype was seen many times. The chain is built from TRBV6-1 and TRBJ1-5; 7 bases map to TRBD1. The germline CDR1 and CDR2 sequences are MNHNS and SASEGT. V gave up 6 bases and J gave up 7 bases; unmatched junction bases: 9. The CDR3 is 14 amino acids. CDR3 DNA: TGTGCCAGCAGAAGGACAGGTGGGAACCAGCCCCAGCATTTT. Translated, it gives CASRRTGGNQPQHF.

The chain recombines TRBV27 with TRBJ2-5; 7 bases are a match to TRBD1. The junction had 14 bases not matched to a gene; V was cut back by 5 bases and J by 5 bases. This CDR3 has 16 residues. Germline V gene data show CDR1 as MNHEY and CDR2 as SMNVEV (reference sequence). This CDR3 is CASSQTGQGVWETQYF. CDR3 DNA sequence: TGTGCCAGCAGTCAGACCGGGCAGGGGGTTTGGGAGACCCAGTACTTC.

This clonotype was counted many times. This chain uses TRBV12-3 or TRBV12-4 with TRBJ1-1, with D maybe TRBD1 (5 bases). The V end lost 5 bases, the J end lost 1 base, and 14 bases lay between the germline ends. The CDR3 loop spans 15 amino acids. This chain's CDR3 is CASSTRQNPNTEAFF. In DNA form, the CDR3 reads TGTGCCAGCAGTACCCGACAGAACCCGAACACTGAAGCTTTCTTT.

The V and J genes are TRBV10-3 and TRBJ1-5; TRBD1 is a possible D gene (5 bases). CDR1 ENHRY and CDR2 SYGVKD come from the germline V gene. The CDR3 is 15 amino acids. V lost 5 bases and J 0 bases, leaving 11 bases between the germline ends. CDR3: CAISKQGNSNQPQHF. The CDR3, as DNA: TGTGCCATCAGTAAGCAGGGCAATAGCAATCAGCCCCAGCATTTT.

This clonotype appeared many times. The V gene is TRBV5-6, the J gene TRBJ2-5; maybe TRBD1 (5 bases). This CDR3 spans 17 amino acids. V shed 0 bases and J shed 3 bases, with 18 bases lying between them. Germline lookup yields CDR1 SGHDT and CDR2 YYEEEE. The CDR3 coding sequence is TGTGCCAGCAGCTTGGAGGGGTTTTCGATTAGAGAAGAGACCCAGTACTTC. It specifies CASSLEGFSIREETQYF.

This clonotype showed up just a few times. V is TRBV4-2 and J is TRBJ1-4, with 9 bases fitting TRBD1. The V and J ends lost 3 bases and 5 bases, in that order; junction bases with no gene match: 1. CDR3 length: 14 residues. Looked up from germline, CDR1 is LGHNA and CDR2 is YNFKEQ. CDR3 in DNA: TGTGCCAGCAGCCAGGGGACAGGGAATGAAAAACTGTTTTTT. It is translated as CASSQGTGNEKLFF.

CDR3 sequence reads: CASSYSGTGGGYGYTF. CDR3 in DNA: TGTGCCAGCAGTTACTCTGGGACAGGGGGTGGGTATGGCTACACCTTC. The chain couples TRBV6-2 or TRBV6-3 to TRBJ1-2; 11 nucleotides align to TRBD1. Per germline, CDR1 MNHEY and CDR2 SVGEGT. V trimming: 0 bases; J trimming: 5 bases; junction bases outside the gene matches: 5. The CDR3 has 16 residues.

This clonotype has a handful of counts. This chain uses TRBV20-1 with TRBJ1-1; D is unresolved. CDR1 and CDR2 from the germline V gene are DFQATT and SNEGSKA (reference sequence). Trimming took off 6 bases at V and 1 base at J, with 15 bases between the two ends. The CDR3 length is 14 residues. CDR3 coding DNA: TGCAGTGCAATGGTGGGAGGTGGGAACACTGAAGCTTTCTTT. The encoded protein is CSAMVGGGNTEAFF.

This clonotype has at least ten counts. V and J are TRBV7-2 and TRBJ1-2; TRBD1 aligns across 8 bases. Germline loops: CDR1 SGHTA, CDR2 FQGNSA. The CDR3 sequence is 15 residues long. V trimming: 3 bases; J trimming: 4 bases; junction bases outside the gene matches: 7. Written as DNA, the CDR3 is TGTGCCAGCAGCTTTACCGGGACAGGCGTCTATGGCTACACCTTC. This translates into CASSFTGTGVYGYTF. The whole variable domain, filled in from reference TRBV7-2 and TRBJ1-2, reads GAGVSQSPSNKVTEKGKDVELRCDPISGHTALYWYRQSLGQGLEFLIYFQGNSAPDKSGLPSDRFSAERTGGSVSTLTIQRTQQEDSAVYLCASSFTGTGVYGYTFGSGTRLTVV.

Only a few counts were recorded for this clonotype. This chain joins TRBV12-3 or TRBV12-4 and TRBJ2-5; 7 bases map to TRBD2. The J call may be faulty, since TRBJ2-1 better matches the DNA end. This CDR3 region has 14 residues. The CDR3 loop reads CASSFGLGAIEQFF. The CDR3 DNA sequence: TGTGCCAGCAGTTTCGGACTAGGGGCGATTGAGCAGTTCTTC.

Points on this clonotype: This may arise from a read error, as a much more abundant clone is one base away. This chain uses TRBV12-3 or TRBV12-4 with TRBJ2-2; TRBD1 might be the D (6 bases). The CDR3 consists of 14 residues. The CDR3 loop reads CAGRPGPGAGELFF. CDR3 sequence (DNA): TGTGCCGGCAGGCCCGGGCCAGGGGCCGGGGAGCTGTTTTTT.

This clonotype was seen many times. The J gene is TRBJ1-1, the V gene TRBV6-1; D is undetermined. CDR3 length: 14 amino acids. V lost 6 bases, J lost 1 base, and 12 bases lay in between. Germline V lookup: CDR1 MNHNS, CDR2 SASEGT. CDR3 amino acids: CASRRVFGNTEAFF. CDR3 bases: TGTGCCAGCAGACGGGTTTTTGGGAACACTGAAGCTTTCTTT.

This clonotype was found many times. The chain carries TRBV5-1 and TRBJ1-2, with a possible D match to TRBD1 (5 bases). The CDR3 runs 16 residues. V shed 0 bases and J shed 4 bases, with 16 bases lying between them. The germline V gene has CDR1 SGHRS and CDR2 YFSETQ. CDR3 sequence: CASSLATGVEGYGYTF. CDR3 nucleotides: TGCGCCAGCAGCTTGGCCACAGGCGTGGAGGGCTATGGCTACACCTTC.

This clonotype was recorded at least ten times. This chain connects TRBV20-1 to TRBJ1-1, with D maybe TRBD1 (5 bases). The CDR3 sequence is 13 residues long. Germline V gene sequence: CDR1 DFQATT, CDR2 SNEGSKA (reference sequence). V lost 0 bases, J lost 6 bases, and 11 bases lay in between. The CDR3 region is CSAREQETAEAFF. Written as DNA, the CDR3 is TGCAGTGCTAGAGAACAGGAAACGGCTGAAGCTTTCTTT.

This clonotype was seen at least ten times. This chain links TRBV6-5 with TRBJ2-7; D unclear. The germline gives CDR1 MNHEY, CDR2 SVGAGI. This CDR3 has 12 amino acids. Trimming took 2 bases from V and 3 from J, leaving 5 bases between them. The CDR3 loop is CASSYGHYEQYF. The CDR3 DNA reads TGTGCCAGCAGTTACGGGCACTACGAGCAGTACTTC.